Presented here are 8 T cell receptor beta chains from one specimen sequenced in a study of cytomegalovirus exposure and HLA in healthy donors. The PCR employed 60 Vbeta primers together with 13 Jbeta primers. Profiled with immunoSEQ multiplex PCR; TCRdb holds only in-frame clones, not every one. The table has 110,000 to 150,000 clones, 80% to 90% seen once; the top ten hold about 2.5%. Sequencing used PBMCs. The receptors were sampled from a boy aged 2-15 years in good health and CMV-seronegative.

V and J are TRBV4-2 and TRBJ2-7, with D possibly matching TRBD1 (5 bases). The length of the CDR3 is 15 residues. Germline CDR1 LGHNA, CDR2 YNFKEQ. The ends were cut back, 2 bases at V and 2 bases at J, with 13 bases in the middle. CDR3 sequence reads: CASSQSGLGPYEQYF. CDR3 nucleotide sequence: TGTGCCAGCAGCCAATCAGGGCTAGGGCCCTACGAGCAGTACTTC.

CDR3 in amino acids: CASRPPLSGRAYNEQFF. CDR3 coding DNA: TGTGCCAGCAGGCCGCCCCTTAGCGGGAGGGCCTACAATGAGCAGTTCTTC. V usage is TRBV25-1 and J usage is TRBJ2-1; 11 bases are a match to TRBD2. The CDR3 consists of 17 residues. V trimming: 6 bases; J trimming: 2 bases; junction bases outside the gene matches: 9. Germline V gene data show CDR1 as MGHDK and CDR2 as SYGVNS.

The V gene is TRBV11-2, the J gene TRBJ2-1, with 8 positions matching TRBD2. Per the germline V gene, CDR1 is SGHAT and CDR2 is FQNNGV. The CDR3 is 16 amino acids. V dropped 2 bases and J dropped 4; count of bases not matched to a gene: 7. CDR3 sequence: CASSLISSGGYNEQFF. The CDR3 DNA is TGTGCCAGCAGCTTAATCTCGAGCGGGGGTTACAATGAGCAGTTCTTC.

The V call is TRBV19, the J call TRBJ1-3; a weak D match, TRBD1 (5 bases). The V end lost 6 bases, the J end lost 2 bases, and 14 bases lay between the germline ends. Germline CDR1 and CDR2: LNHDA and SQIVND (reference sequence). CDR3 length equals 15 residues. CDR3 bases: TGTGCCAGTAGAGGGCCGACAGACCCTGGAAACACCATATATTTT. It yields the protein CASRGPTDPGNTIYF. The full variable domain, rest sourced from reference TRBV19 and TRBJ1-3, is DGGITQSPKYLFRKEGQNVTLSCEQNLNHDAMYWYRQDPGQGLRLIYYSQIVNDFQKGDIAEGYSVSREKKESFPLTVTSAQKNPTAFYLCASRGPTDPGNTIYFGEGSWLTVV.

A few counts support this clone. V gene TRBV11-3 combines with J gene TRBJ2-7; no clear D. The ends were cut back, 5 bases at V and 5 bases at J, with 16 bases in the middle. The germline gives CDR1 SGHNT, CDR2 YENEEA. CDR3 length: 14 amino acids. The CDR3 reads CASSPRFSRHEQYF. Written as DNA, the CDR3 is TGTGCCAGCAGCCCACGTTTTTCGCGCCACGAGCAGTACTTC.

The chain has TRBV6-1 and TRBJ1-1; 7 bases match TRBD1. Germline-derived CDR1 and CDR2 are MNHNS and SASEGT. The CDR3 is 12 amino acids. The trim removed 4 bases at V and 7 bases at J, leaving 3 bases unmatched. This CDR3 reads CASSARTGEAFF. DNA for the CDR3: TGTGCCAGCAGTGCTCGGACAGGTGAAGCTTTCTTT.

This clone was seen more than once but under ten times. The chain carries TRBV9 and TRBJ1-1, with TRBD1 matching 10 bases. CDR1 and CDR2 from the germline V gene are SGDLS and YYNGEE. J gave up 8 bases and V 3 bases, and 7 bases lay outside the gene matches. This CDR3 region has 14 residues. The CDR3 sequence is CASSAGTGASEAFF. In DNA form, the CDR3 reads TGTGCCAGCAGCGCGGGGACAGGGGCTTCCGAAGCTTTCTTT. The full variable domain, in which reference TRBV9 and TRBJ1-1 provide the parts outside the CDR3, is DSGVTQTPKHLITATGQRVTLRCSPRSGDLSVYWYQQSLDQGLQFLIQYYNGEERAKGNILERFSAQQFPDLHSELNLSSLELGDSALYFCASSAGTGASEAFFGQGTRLTVV.

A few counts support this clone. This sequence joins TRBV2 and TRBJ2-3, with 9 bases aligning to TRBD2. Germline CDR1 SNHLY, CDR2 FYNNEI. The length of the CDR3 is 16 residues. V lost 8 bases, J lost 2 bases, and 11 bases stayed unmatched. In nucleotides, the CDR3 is TGTGCCAGCTGGGGGGTGAGCGGGGGGACCACAGATACGCAGTATTTT. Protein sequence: CASWGVSGGTTDTQYF.